One sample yielded the 22 T cell receptor beta chains listed below, sequenced in a study of PD-L1 blockade in urothelial cancer. Here immunoSEQ multiplex PCR was the method, and the copy in TCRdb shows in-frame clones only, minus some. This table holds approximately 47,000 clones, 65% to 85% found once. Time point specified: peripheral blood 6 weeks after treatment start. The material was PBMCs, obtained around atezolizumab (anti-PD-L1) treatment. The receptors stem from a man between 65 and 85 years old with urothelial cancer.

The chain is built from TRBV28 and TRBJ1-1; D call uncertain. This CDR3 comprises 11 residues. V lost 7 bases, J lost 2 bases, and 5 bases lay in between. The V gene's germline CDR1 is MDHEN and CDR2 SYDVKM. CDR3 residues: CASTVNTEAFF. Here the CDR3 DNA reads TGTGCCAGCACCGTTAACACTGAAGCTTTCTTT.

The gene calls are TRBV6-4 and TRBJ2-1, with D perhaps TRBD1 (6 bases). Germline CDR1 and CDR2: MRHNA and SNTAGT. Between the trimmed V and J ends, which lost 7 bases and 4 bases, there was a span of 23 bases. The CDR3 loop spans 17 amino acids. In nucleotides, the CDR3 is TGTGCCAGCACAGGACGGACAGTTTTCTCCCCTTACAATGAGCAGTTCTTC. This encodes CASTGRTVFSPYNEQFF.

The chain is built from TRBV5-1 and TRBJ1-1; TRBD1 matches at 8 bases. CDR1 SGHRS and CDR2 YFSETQ come from the germline V gene. The CDR3 extends over 14 amino acids. J was trimmed by 6 bases and V by 4 bases; bases with no gene match: 8. DNA of the CDR3: TGCGCCAGCAGCGCGGGACAGGTGGTCCCTGAAGCTTTCTTT. It codes for CASSAGQVVPEAFF.

This clone was picked up a small number of times. J is TRBJ1-1 and V is TRBV4-2, with no clear D. Per the germline V gene, CDR1 is LGHNA and CDR2 is YNFKEQ. Trimming removed 0 bases at V and 0 bases at J, with 11 bases between. The CDR3 extends over 16 amino acids. CDR3 coding DNA: TGTGCCAGCAGCCAAGATGGACTTCCCATGAACACTGAAGCTTTCTTT. Protein product: CASSQDGLPMNTEAFF.

This clone has a handful of counts. This chain connects TRBV27 to TRBJ2-2; 10 positions match TRBD1. V dropped 6 bases and J dropped 5; count of bases not matched to a gene: 6. Germline V gene sequence: CDR1 MNHEY, CDR2 SMNVEV (reference sequence). The CDR3 has 15 amino acids. CDR3 coding DNA: TGTGCCAGCAGGCCCGGGACAGGGGTTACCGGGGAGCTGTTTTTT. Amino acids: CASRPGTGVTGELFF.

The V gene is TRBV28, the J gene TRBJ2-3; 10 bases fit TRBD2. This CDR3 comprises 14 residues. The trim removed 2 bases at V and 6 bases at J, leaving 2 bases unmatched. In germline, CDR1 is MDHEN, CDR2 SYDVKM. CDR3 bases: TGTGCCAGCAGTTTAAGCGGGAGGGTCGATACGCAGTATTTT. This codes for CASSLSGRVDTQYF.

V and J are TRBV28 and TRBJ2-7, with 7 bases aligning to TRBD2. Per the germline V gene, CDR1 is MDHEN and CDR2 is SYDVKM. The trim removed 5 bases at V and 0 bases at J, leaving 7 bases unmatched. The CDR3 sequence is 15 residues long. Here the CDR3 reads CASSIGGSFSYEQYF. CDR3 coding DNA: TGTGCCAGCAGTATCGGCGGGAGTTTCTCCTACGAGCAGTACTTC. The entire variable domain, with the rest obtained from reference TRBV28 and TRBJ2-7, is as follows: DVKVTQSSRYLVKRTGEKVFLECVQDMDHENMFWYRQDPGLGLRLIYFSYDVKMKEKGDIPEGYSVSREKKERFSLILESASTNQTSMYLCASSIGGSFSYEQYFGPGTRLTVT.

This clone was found a few times. V gene TRBV28 combines with J gene TRBJ1-2; D gene ambiguous. This CDR3 has 12 amino acids. V was shortened by 2 bases and J by 6 bases, with 7 bases between the two germline ends. The germline V gene has CDR1 MDHEN and CDR2 SYDVKM. CDR3 sequence: CASSLLRDGYTF. The DNA for the CDR3 is TGTGCCAGCAGTTTACTGAGGGATGGCTACACCTTC.

This chain connects TRBV28 to TRBJ1-1; no reliable D call. This CDR3 region has 16 residues. Deletions cut 5 bases from V and 0 bases from J, with 16 bases between. CDR1 and CDR2 from the germline V gene are MDHEN and SYDVKM. The CDR3: CASSLGPGYMNTEAFF. CDR3 bases: TGTGCCAGCAGTCTAGGACCGGGGTACATGAACACTGAAGCTTTCTTT.

The V and J genes are TRBV5-1 and TRBJ1-2, with D maybe TRBD1 (6 bases). The CDR3 loop spans 15 amino acids. Deletions cut 4 bases from V and 3 bases from J, with 16 bases between. Germline loops: CDR1 SGHRS, CDR2 YFSETQ. CDR3 residues: CASSLTTGGDYGYTF. The CDR3 DNA sequence: TGCGCCAGCAGCCTTACGACAGGAGGAGACTATGGCTACACCTTC.

The chain carries TRBV11-1 and TRBJ2-2; 8 nucleotides agree with TRBD2. The CDR3 runs 14 residues. V was clipped by 8 bases and J by 8 bases; unmatched bases: 10. Per germline, CDR1 SGHAT and CDR2 FQDESV (reference sequence). CDR3 nucleotide sequence: TGTGCCAGCGGAAAGCGGGAGAGCTCGGGGGAGCTGTTTTTT. This sequence encodes CASGKRESSGELFF.

The chain is built from TRBV18 and TRBJ1-2, with 7 nucleotides matching TRBD1. CDR1 is KGHSH, CDR2 LQKENI, per germline. Trimming removed 4 bases from V and 3 bases from J; junction bases left unmatched: 2. The CDR3 extends over 13 amino acids. The CDR3 coding sequence is TGTGCCAGCTCACAAGACAGGGACTATGGCTACACCTTC. This gives the protein CASSQDRDYGYTF.

V usage is TRBV7-2 and J usage is TRBJ1-2; 7 bases fit TRBD1. This CDR3 has 15 amino acids. The V gene's germline CDR1 is SGHTA and CDR2 FQGNSA. V gave up 5 bases and J gave up 6 bases; unmatched junction bases: 12. This CDR3 reads CASSPWDRQGDGYTF. The CDR3 DNA reads TGTGCCAGCAGCCCTTGGGACCGCCAGGGGGATGGCTACACCTTC. Full variable domain (missing parts from reference TRBV7-2 and TRBJ1-2): GAGVSQSPSNKVTEKGKDVELRCDPISGHTALYWYRQSLGQGLEFLIYFQGNSAPDKSGLPSDRFSAERTGGSVSTLTIQRTQQEDSAVYLCASSPWDRQGDGYTFGSGTRLTVV.

The chain combines TRBV5-5 with TRBJ1-2; D remains ambiguous. This CDR3 is built from 14 residues. The germline V and J ends were trimmed by 4 bases and 7 bases, with 17 bases remaining between them. Looked up from germline, CDR1 is SGHKS and CDR2 is YYEKEE (reference sequence). This CDR3 is CASSPTLGLSGYTF. CDR3 nucleotide sequence: TGTGCCAGCAGCCCCACCCTCGGACTGAGTGGCTACACCTTC.

The CDR3 DNA sequence: TGTGCCAGTAGTATCCTAGCGGGAGTTCCCGGGGAGCTGTTTTTT. Translating gives CASSILAGVPGELFF. This chain joins TRBV19 and TRBJ2-2, with 10 bases identical to TRBD2. This CDR3 comprises 15 residues. J was trimmed by 6 bases and V by 3 bases; bases with no gene match: 4. CDR1 and CDR2 from the germline V gene are LNHDA and SQIVND (reference sequence).

The V call is TRBV5-1, the J call TRBJ1-1; D unclear. V was clipped by 2 bases and J by 1 base, with 6 bases between them. Germline V gives CDR1 SGHRS, CDR2 YFSETQ. This CDR3 contains 13 residues. This CDR3 is CASSFTGNTEAFF. CDR3 coding DNA: TGCGCCAGCAGCTTTACGGGGAACACTGAAGCTTTCTTT. The full variable domain, in which reference TRBV5-1 and TRBJ1-1 provide the parts outside the CDR3, is KAGVTQTPRYLIKTRGQQVTLSCSPISGHRSVSWYQQTPGQGLQFLFEYFSETQRNKGNFPGRFSGRQFSNSRSEMNVSTLELGDSALYLCASSFTGNTEAFFGQGTRLTVV.

This clone was detected only once. The rearrangement joins TRBV5-1 to TRBJ2-2, with 12 bases fitting TRBD1. CDR1 is SGHRS, CDR2 YFSETQ, per germline. J was trimmed by 6 bases and V by 4 bases; bases with no gene match: 4. The CDR3 length is 15 residues. DNA for the CDR3: TGCGCCAGCAGCCAGGGACAGGGGGCACCCGGGGAGCTGTTTTTT. It is translated as CASSQGQGAPGELFF.

This clone was detected only a few times. The V gene is TRBV7-9, the J gene TRBJ2-1; D is unresolved. This CDR3 has 13 residues. The V end was cut by 6 bases, the J end by 1 base, with 7 bases between. Looked up from germline, CDR1 is SEHNR and CDR2 is FQNEAQ (reference sequence). The CDR3 region has the DNA TGTGCCAGCAGTTCGTCTTCCTACAATGAGCAGTTCTTC. This translates into CASSSSSYNEQFF.

The chain recombines TRBV5-1 with TRBJ2-7; 12 nucleotides line up with TRBD1. With 4 bases clipped from V and 6 bases from J, the junction kept 14 bases outside the gene matches. This CDR3 comprises 17 residues. Germline V gene lookup returns CDR1 SGHRS and CDR2 YFSETQ. The CDR3 spells CASSSPGTGGGWGEQYF. CDR3 DNA sequence: TGCGCCAGCAGCAGTCCCGGGACAGGGGGCGGGTGGGGCGAGCAGTACTTC. The entire variable domain, with the rest obtained from reference TRBV5-1 and TRBJ2-7, is as follows: KAGVTQTPRYLIKTRGQQVTLSCSPISGHRSVSWYQQTPGQGLQFLFEYFSETQRNKGNFPGRFSGRQFSNSRSEMNVSTLELGDSALYLCASSSPGTGGGWGEQYFGPGTRLTVT.

CDR3 region: CASSTGTSARETQYF. The CDR3 nucleotides are TGTGCCAGCAGCACCGGGACTAGCGCCCGGGAGACCCAGTACTTC. The chain combines TRBV9 with TRBJ2-5, with 10 bases that match TRBD2. The CDR3 is made up of 15 amino acids. In germline, CDR1 is SGDLS, CDR2 YYNGEE. V gave up 4 bases and J gave up 5 bases; unmatched junction bases: 8.

The rearrangement links TRBV19 to TRBJ1-1; maybe TRBD1 (6 bases). Trimming took 7 bases from V and 1 from J, leaving 16 bases between them. The germline V gene has CDR1 LNHDA and CDR2 SQIVND (reference sequence). This CDR3 spans 15 amino acids. For the CDR3, the DNA is TGTGCCAGTACCCAAGGGGGAGGGAGGAACACTGAAGCTTTCTTT. It encodes CASTQGGGRNTEAFF.

This chain uses TRBV7-8 with TRBJ2-1; 9 bases agree with TRBD2. The CDR3 totals 18 residues. Germline V CDR1 and CDR2: SGHVS, FQNEAQ. Trimming cost V 3 bases and J 0 bases; bases outside gene matches: 9. CDR3 amino acids: CASSFLAGVVSSYNEQFF. The DNA for the CDR3 is TGTGCCAGCAGCTTTTTAGCGGGAGTAGTAAGCTCCTACAATGAGCAGTTCTTC. Full variable domain (remainder filled in from reference TRBV7-8 and TRBJ2-1): GAGVSQSPRYKVAKRGQDVALRCDPISGHVSLFWYQQALGQGPEFLTYFQNEAQLDKSGLPSDRFFAERPEGSVSTLKIQRTQQEDSAVYLCASSFLAGVVSSYNEQFFGPGTRLTVL.